This T cell receptor (beta chain) was captured in a study of blood T cells in healthy people across ages. This CDR3 spans 16 amino acids. J was trimmed by 7 bases and V by 6 bases; bases with no gene match: 15. The germline V gene has CDR1 MNHNY and CDR2 SVGAGI (reference sequence). Together with a sample-barcoded 5' primer, a J-beta primer mix was included in a second PCR lasting 7 to 11 cycles. One entry per CDR3 protein, called by TCRdb with MiXCR from the 5' RACE reads. The sample holds some 1.8 million distinct CDR3 sequences, approximately 39% seen once. This TCR was sampled from a human donor in good health. What was sequenced was blood. The chain links TRBV6-6 to TRBJ1-2; 9 bases are a match to TRBD1. The CDR3 DNA sequence: TGTGCCAGCAGATCCCGGGACAGGGTCGTAGAGTCTGGCTACACCTTC. Translation: CASRSRDRVVESGYTF.